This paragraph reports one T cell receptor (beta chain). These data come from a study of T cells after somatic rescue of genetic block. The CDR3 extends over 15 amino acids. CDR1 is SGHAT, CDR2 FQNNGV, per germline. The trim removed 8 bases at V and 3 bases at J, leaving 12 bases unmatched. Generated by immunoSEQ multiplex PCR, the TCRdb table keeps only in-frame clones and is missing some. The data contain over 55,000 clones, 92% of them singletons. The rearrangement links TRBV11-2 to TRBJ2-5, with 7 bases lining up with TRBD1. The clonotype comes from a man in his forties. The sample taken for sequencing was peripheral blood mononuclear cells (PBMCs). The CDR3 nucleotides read TGTGCCAGCGGTCGGACAGGAGGCTTCAAAGAGACCCAGTACTTC. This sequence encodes CASGRTGGFKETQYF. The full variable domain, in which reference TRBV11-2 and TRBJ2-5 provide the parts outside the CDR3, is EAGVAQSPRYKIIEKRQSVAFWCNPISGHATLYWYQQILGQGPKLLIQFQNNGVVDDSQLPKDRFSAERLKGVDSTLKIQPAKLEDSAVYLCASGRTGGFKETQYFGPGTRLLVL.